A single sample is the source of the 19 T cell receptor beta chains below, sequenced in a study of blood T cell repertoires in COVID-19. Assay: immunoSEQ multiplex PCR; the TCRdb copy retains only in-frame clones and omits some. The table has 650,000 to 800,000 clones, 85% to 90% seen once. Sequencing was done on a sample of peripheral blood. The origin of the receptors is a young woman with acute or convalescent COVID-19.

The chain's CDR3 is CASSQDIWAYYGYTF. In DNA form, the CDR3 reads TGCGCCAGCAGCCAAGATATCTGGGCCTACTATGGCTACACCTTC. The chain joins TRBV4-3 to TRBJ1-2; D is unclear. V was pared by 0 bases and J by 3 bases, with 11 bases between. CDR1 is LGHNA, CDR2 YSLEER, per germline. CDR3 length: 15 amino acids.

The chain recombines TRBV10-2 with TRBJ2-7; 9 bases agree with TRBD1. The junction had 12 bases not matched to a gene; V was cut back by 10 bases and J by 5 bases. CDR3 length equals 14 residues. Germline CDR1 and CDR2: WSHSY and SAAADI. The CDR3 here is CATHSGTGTDEQYF. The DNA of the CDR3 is TGCGCCACCCACTCTGGGACAGGGACGGACGAGCAGTACTTC.

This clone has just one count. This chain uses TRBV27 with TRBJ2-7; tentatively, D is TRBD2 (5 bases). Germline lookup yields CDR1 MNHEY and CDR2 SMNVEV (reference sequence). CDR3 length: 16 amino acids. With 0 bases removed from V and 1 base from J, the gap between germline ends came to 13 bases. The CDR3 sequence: CASSLSAARRSYEQYF. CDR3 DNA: TGTGCCAGCAGTTTATCGGCCGCGAGGAGGTCCTACGAGCAGTACTTC.

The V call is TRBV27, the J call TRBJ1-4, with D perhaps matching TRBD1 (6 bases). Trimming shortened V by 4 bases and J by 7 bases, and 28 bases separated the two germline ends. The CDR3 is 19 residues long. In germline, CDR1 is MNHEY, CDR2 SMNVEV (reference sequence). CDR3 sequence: CASSSIPPMGVGASEKLFF. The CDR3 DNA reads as TGTGCCAGCAGTTCCATACCCCCTATGGGAGTGGGGGCCAGTGAAAAACTGTTTTTT.

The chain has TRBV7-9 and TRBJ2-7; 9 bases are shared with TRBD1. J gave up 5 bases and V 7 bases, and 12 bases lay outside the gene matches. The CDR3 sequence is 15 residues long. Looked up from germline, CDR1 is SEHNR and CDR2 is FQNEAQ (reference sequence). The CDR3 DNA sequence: TGTGCCAGCACCATAACGGGGACAGGGAAAAACGAGCAGTACTTC. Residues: CASTITGTGKNEQYF. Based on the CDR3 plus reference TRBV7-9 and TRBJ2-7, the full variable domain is DTGVSQNPRHKITKRGQNVTFRCDPISEHNRLYWYRQTLGQGPEFLTYFQNEAQLEKSRLLSDRFSAERPKGSFSTLEIQRTEQGDSAMYLCASTITGTGKNEQYFGPGTRLTVT.

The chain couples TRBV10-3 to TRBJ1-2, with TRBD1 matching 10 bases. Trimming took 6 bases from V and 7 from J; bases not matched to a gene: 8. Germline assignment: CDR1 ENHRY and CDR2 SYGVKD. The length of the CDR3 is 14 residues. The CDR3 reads CAISGTGDSSGYTF. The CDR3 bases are TGTGCCATCAGCGGGACAGGGGATTCAAGTGGCTACACCTTC.

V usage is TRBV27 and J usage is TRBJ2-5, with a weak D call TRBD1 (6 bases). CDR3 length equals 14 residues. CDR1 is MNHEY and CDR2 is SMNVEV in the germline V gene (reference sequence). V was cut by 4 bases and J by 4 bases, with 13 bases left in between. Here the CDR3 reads CASSSQGPAETQYF. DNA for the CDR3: TGTGCCAGCAGTTCACAGGGACCCGCAGAGACCCAGTACTTC.

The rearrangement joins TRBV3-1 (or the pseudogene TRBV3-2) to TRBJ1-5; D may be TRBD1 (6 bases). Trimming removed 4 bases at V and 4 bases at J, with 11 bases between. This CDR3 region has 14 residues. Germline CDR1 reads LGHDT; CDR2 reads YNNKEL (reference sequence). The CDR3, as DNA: TGTGCCAGCAGCCCCAAACAGGGAAATCAGCCCCAGCATTTT. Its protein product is CASSPKQGNQPQHF.

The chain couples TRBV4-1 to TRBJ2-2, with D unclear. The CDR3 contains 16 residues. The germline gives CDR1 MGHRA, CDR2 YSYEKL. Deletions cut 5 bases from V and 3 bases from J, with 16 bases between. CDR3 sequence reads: CASSLRPPRYTGELFF. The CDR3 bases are TGCGCCAGCAGCTTAAGACCCCCTAGATACACCGGGGAGCTGTTTTTT.

This CDR3 is CASSQDPTDYGYTF. The CDR3 DNA is TGCGCCAGCAGCCAAGATCCGACAGACTATGGCTACACCTTC. V usage is TRBV4-3 and J usage is TRBJ1-2; D may be TRBD1 (5 bases). V was clipped by 0 bases and J by 3 bases, with 8 bases between them. The CDR3 has 14 amino acids. Germline V gene lookup returns CDR1 LGHNA and CDR2 YSLEER.

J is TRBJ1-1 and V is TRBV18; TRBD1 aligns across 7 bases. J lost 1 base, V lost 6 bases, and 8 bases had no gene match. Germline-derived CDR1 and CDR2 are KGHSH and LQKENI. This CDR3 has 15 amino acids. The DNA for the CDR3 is TGTGCCAGCTCCCGACAGGGTACCTCGAACACTGAAGCTTTCTTT. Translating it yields CASSRQGTSNTEAFF.

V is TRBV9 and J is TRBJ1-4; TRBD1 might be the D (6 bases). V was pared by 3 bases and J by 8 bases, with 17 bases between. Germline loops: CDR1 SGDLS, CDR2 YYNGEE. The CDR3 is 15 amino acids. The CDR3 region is CASSAEGDGGEKLFF. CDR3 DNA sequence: TGTGCCAGCAGCGCCGAGGGGGACGGTGGAGAAAAACTGTTTTTT.

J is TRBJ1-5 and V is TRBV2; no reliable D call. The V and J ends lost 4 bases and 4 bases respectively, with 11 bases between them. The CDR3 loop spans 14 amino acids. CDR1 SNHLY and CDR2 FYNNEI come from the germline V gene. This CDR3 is CASSVNGRNQPQHF. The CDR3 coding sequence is TGTGCCAGCAGTGTAAATGGGAGGAATCAGCCCCAGCATTTT.

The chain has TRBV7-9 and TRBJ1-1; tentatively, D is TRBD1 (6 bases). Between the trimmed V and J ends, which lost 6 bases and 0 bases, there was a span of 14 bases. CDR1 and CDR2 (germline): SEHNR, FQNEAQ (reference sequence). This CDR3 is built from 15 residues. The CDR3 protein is CASSHDRPMNTEAFF. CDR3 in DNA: TGTGCCAGCAGTCATGACAGGCCCATGAACACTGAAGCTTTCTTT.

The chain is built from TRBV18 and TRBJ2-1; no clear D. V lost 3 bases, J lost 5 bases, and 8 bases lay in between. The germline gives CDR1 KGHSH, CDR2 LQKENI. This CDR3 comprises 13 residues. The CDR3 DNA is TGTGCCAGCTCACCTACGGTTAACAATGAGCAGTTCTTC. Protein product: CASSPTVNNEQFF.

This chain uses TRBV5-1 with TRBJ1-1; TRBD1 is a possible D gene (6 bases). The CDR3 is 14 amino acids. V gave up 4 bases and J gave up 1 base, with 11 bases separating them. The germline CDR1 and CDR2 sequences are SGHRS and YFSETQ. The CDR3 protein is CASSSTGKNTEAFF. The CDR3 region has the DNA TGCGCCAGCAGCAGTACAGGGAAGAACACTGAAGCTTTCTTT.

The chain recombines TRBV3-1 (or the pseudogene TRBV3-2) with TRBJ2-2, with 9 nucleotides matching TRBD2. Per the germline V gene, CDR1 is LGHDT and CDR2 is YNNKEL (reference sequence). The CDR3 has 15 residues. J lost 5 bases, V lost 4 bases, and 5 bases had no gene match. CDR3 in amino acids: CASSLAGVETGELFF. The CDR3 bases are TGTGCCAGCAGCCTAGCGGGGGTTGAAACCGGGGAGCTGTTTTTT.

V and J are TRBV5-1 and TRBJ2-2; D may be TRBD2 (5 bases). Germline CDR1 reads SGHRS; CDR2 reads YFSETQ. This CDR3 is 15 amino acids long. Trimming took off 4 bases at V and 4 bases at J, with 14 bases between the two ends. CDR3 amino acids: CASSDPGEFTGELFF. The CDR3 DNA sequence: TGCGCCAGCAGCGACCCCGGGGAGTTCACCGGGGAGCTGTTTTTT.

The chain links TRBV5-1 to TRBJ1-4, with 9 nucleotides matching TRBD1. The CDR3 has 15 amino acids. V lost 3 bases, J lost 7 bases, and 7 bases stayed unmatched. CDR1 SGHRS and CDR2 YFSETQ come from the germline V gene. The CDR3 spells CASSSGTGLPEKLFF. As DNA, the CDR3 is TGCGCCAGCAGCTCCGGGACAGGGTTGCCTGAAAAACTGTTTTTT.